The clone carrying this T cell receptor (beta chain) was counted at least ten times. Its cognate antigen is unknown. One entry per CDR3 protein results from TCRdb running MiXCR on the 5' RACE reads. Among some 330,000 distinct CDR3 sequences listed, 9% were seen once. This sample was taken from a study of identical twins. Study conclusions and caveats: Insertions were reduced in abundant cord blood beta clonotypes but not in memory repertoires.

The CDR3 contains 11 residues. Trimming pared 3 bases from V and 11 bases from J, leaving 7 bases between. Per the germline V gene, CDR1 is SGHAT and CDR2 is FQNNGV. The chain is built from TRBV11-2 and TRBJ2-2; D is unresolved. Specimen: naive T cells sorted from blood. The TCR sequence derives from a woman aged 45-65 years in good health. The CDR3 region has the DNA TGTGCCAGCAGCTTTAAAGTCGAGCTGTTTTTT. This gives the protein CASSFKVELFF.